The clone carrying this TCR beta chain was counted once. Sequencing was performed with immunoSEQ multiplex PCR; in TCRdb, only in-frame clones are kept and a portion is missing. Here the sample spans some 190,000 clones, approximately 80% being singletons. This sample was included in a study of blood T cell repertoires in COVID-19. Across the study: Acute-phase and convalescent COVID-19 samples originated in the United States, Italy and Spain. PBMCs, B-cell-depleted T cells, or T cells were the source of the cDNA or gDNA that made up the material.

This CDR3 contains 14 residues. Germline V gene data show CDR1 as SGHDT and CDR2 as YYEEEE. V dropped 4 bases and J dropped 6 bases, with 14 bases sitting between them. This receptor was identified in a man in his sixties with acute or convalescent COVID-19. The gene calls are TRBV5-6 and TRBJ2-1, with D possibly TRBD1 on 5 matching bases. Sequenced input: peripheral blood. CDR3 sequence: CASSPQGFSNEQFF. The CDR3 coding sequence is TGTGCCAGCAGCCCGCAGGGCTTTTCCAATGAGCAGTTCTTC.